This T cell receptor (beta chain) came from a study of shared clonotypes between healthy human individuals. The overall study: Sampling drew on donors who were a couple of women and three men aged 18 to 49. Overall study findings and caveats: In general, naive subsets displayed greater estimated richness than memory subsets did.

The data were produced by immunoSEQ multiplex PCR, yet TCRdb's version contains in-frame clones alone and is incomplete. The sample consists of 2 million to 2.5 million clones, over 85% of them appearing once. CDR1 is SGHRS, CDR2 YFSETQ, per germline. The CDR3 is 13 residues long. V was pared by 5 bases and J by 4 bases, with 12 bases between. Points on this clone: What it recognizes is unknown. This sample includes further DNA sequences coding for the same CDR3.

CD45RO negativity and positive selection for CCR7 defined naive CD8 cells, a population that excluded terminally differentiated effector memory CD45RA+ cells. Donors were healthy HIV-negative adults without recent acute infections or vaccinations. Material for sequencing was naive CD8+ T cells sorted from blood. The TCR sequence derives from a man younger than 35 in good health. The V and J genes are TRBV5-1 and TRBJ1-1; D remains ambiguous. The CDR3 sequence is CASSYSGTTEAFF. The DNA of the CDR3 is TGCGCCAGCAGTTACAGTGGAACCACTGAAGCTTTCTTT.